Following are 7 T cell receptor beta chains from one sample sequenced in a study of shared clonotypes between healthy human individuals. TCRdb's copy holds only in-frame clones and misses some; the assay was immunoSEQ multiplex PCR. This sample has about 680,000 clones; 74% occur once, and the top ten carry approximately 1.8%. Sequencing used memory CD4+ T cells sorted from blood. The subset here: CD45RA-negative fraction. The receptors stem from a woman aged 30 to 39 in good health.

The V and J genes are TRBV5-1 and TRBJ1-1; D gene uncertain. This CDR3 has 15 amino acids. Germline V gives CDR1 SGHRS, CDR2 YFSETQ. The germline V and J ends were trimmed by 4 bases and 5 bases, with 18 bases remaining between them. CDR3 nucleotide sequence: TGCGCCAGCAGCCCAACCGGATCTCTGGGTACTGAAGCTTTCTTT. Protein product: CASSPTGSLGTEAFF.

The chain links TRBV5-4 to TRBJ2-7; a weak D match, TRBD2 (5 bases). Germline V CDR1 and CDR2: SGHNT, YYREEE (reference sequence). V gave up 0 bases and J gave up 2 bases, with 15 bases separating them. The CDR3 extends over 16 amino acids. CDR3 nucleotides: TGTGCCAGCAGCTTGGGGGGTGGAATCGGGGCCTACGAGCAGTACTTC. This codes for CASSLGGGIGAYEQYF.

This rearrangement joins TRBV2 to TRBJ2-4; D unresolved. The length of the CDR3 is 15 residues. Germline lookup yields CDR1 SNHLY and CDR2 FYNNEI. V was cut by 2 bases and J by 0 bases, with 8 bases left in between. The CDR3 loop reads CASSETLLAKNIQYF. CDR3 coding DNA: TGTGCCAGCAGTGAAACCCTTCTAGCCAAAAACATTCAGTACTTC.

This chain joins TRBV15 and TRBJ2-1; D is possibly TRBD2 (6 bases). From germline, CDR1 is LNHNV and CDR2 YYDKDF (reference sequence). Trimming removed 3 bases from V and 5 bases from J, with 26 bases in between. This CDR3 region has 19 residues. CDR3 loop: CATSRPGLLGSLADNEQFF. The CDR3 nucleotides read TGTGCCACCAGCAGGCCGGGACTCCTCGGAAGTTTGGCCGACAATGAGCAGTTCTTC.

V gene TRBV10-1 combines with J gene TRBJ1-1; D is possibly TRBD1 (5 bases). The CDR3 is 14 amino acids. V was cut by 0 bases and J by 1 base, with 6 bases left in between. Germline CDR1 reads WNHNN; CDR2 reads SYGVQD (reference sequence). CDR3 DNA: TGCGCCAGCAGTGAGTCTACAGGGAACACTGAAGCTTTCTTT. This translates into CASSESTGNTEAFF.

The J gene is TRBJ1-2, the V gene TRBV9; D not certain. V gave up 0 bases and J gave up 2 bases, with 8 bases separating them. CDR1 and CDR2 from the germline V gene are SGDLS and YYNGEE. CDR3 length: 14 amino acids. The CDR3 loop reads CASSVDYTNYGYTF. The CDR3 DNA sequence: TGTGCCAGCAGCGTAGATTACACAAACTATGGCTACACCTTC.

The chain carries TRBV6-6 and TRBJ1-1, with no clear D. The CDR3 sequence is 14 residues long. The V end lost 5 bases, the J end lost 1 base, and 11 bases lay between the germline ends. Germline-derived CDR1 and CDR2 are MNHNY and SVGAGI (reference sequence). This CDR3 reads CASSPRTANTEAFF. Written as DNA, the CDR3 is TGTGCCAGCAGTCCTCGGACGGCGAACACTGAAGCTTTCTTT.